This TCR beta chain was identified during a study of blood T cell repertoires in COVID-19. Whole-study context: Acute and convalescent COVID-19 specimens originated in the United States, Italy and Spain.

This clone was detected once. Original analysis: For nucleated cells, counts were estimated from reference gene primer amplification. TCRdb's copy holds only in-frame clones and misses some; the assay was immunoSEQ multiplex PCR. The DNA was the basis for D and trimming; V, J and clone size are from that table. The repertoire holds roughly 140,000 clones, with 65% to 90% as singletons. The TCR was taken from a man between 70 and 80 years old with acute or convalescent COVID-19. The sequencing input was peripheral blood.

CDR3 nucleotide sequence: TGCGCCAGCAGTGTGGTAGGGGATAATTCACCCCTCCACTTT. Protein: CASSVVGDNSPLHF. The chain is built from TRBV10-2 and TRBJ1-6, with D tentatively TRBD1 (5 bases). The ends were cut back, 4 bases at V and 5 bases at J, with 9 bases in the middle. This CDR3 spans 14 amino acids. The germline V gene has CDR1 WSHSY and CDR2 SAAADI.